This T cell receptor beta chain appears in the sequencing data of a study of blood T cell repertoires in COVID-19. Study-wide context: The United States, Italy and Spain provided the acute and convalescent COVID-19 samples. T cells, B-cell-depleted T cells, or PBMCs provided the cDNA or gDNA that served as material.

As handled by the study authors: Amplification from reference gene primers served as the basis for estimated nucleated cell counts. Profiled with immunoSEQ multiplex PCR; TCRdb holds only in-frame clones, not every one. The V and J calls and clone size come from that table; D and trimming were worked out from the DNA. Among tens of thousands of clones listed, about nine tenths were seen once. This CDR3 has 14 amino acids. Per germline, CDR1 MGHRA and CDR2 YSYEKL. V lost 0 bases, J lost 7 bases, and 7 bases lay in between. The sequencing sample was made of peripheral blood. The receptor's source is a woman in her 70s with acute or convalescent COVID-19. V usage is TRBV4-1 and J usage is TRBJ1-6; D is unclear. CDR3 bases: TGCGCCAGCAGCCAAGAGTCGGGGAATTCACCCCTCCACTTT. Its translation: CASSQESGNSPLHF.